This TCR beta chain was recovered during a study of blood T cells in healthy people across ages. This CDR3 is built from 15 residues. Germline CDR1 reads MDHEN; CDR2 reads SYDVKM. V lost 3 bases and J lost 1, with 10 bases in between. This clonotype occurred a few times. With a J-beta primer mix and a sample-barcoded 5' primer, a second PCR ran about 7 to 12 cycles. TCRdb re-called the 5' RACE reads with MiXCR, one entry per CDR3 protein. The profile shows around 1,000,000 distinct CDR3 sequences, 20% to 25% of them singletons. These data also featured in a second study, about T cells of mothers and their children. That study reports: All extracted RNA went into cDNA synthesis, approximately 1.5 ug per 15 ul. Unrelated mother-child pairs always had slightly, but never significantly, lower normalized overlap than related pairs.

The sample taken for sequencing was blood. The sequence derives from a girl aged 2-10 years in good health. V and J are TRBV28 and TRBJ2-1; D gene unclear. The CDR3 reads CASSLSKESYNEQFF. In DNA, the CDR3 is TGTGCCAGCAGTTTGTCTAAGGAGTCCTACAATGAGCAGTTCTTC.